What follows are 5 T cell receptor beta chains derived from one specimen sequenced in a study of blood T cell repertoires in COVID-19. Measured with immunoSEQ multiplex PCR; TCRdb has only the in-frame clones, and not every one. This sample has around 270,000 clones; less than 90% occur once, and the top ten carry just under 2%. Sequences were obtained from peripheral blood. Receptors were obtained from a man aged 25 to 45 with active or convalescent COVID-19.

The CDR3 nucleotides read TGTGCCTGGAGTTTAAAAACAGGGGGCTTTGGCTACACCTTC. It codes for CAWSLKTGGFGYTF. The gene calls are TRBV30 and TRBJ1-2, with 9 bases that match TRBD1. This CDR3 has 14 amino acids. J lost 7 bases, V lost 2 bases, and 8 bases had no gene match. Germline-derived CDR1 and CDR2 are GTSNPN and SVGIG (reference sequence).

The rearrangement links TRBV19 to TRBJ1-5; 11 bases map to TRBD1. Trimming removed 7 bases from V and 4 bases from J; junction bases left unmatched: 12. Germline CDR1 LNHDA, CDR2 SQIVND (reference sequence). This CDR3 is 17 amino acids long. The CDR3, as DNA: TGTGCCAGTACTGAACACGGGACAGGGGGTCCGAATCAGCCCCAGCATTTT. Its translation: CASTEHGTGGPNQPQHF.

This clone was counted a single time. The genes are TRBV4-3 and TRBJ2-7; D is ambiguous. Trimming stripped 1 base from V and 2 bases from J, with 12 bases between. CDR1 and CDR2 from the germline V gene are LGHNA and YSLEER. CDR3 length: 15 residues. The DNA for the CDR3 is TGCGCCAGCAGCCAAGTAATTCGGTCTGCCTACGAGCAGTACTTC. This translates into CASSQVIRSAYEQYF.

This chain links TRBV29-1 with TRBJ2-5; D perhaps matches TRBD1 (5 bases). Germline assignment: CDR1 SQVTM and CDR2 ANQGSEA. The CDR3 is 16 amino acids. Trimming pared 7 bases from V and 2 bases from J, leaving 23 bases between. This chain's CDR3 is CSASKLQWGGQETQYF. In DNA, the CDR3 is TGCAGCGCCTCAAAACTTCAGTGGGGCGGTCAAGAGACCCAGTACTTC.

The chain carries TRBV5-1 and TRBJ1-2; D may be TRBD1 (5 bases). V lost 2 bases to trimming and J lost 1 base, with 21 bases between them. The length of the CDR3 is 18 residues. CDR1 is SGHRS and CDR2 is YFSETQ in the germline V gene. The CDR3 bases are TGCGCCAGCAGCTTAAATTTCCAGACAGCCCGAAGTAACTATGGCTACACCTTC. It is translated as CASSLNFQTARSNYGYTF.